These 27 T cell receptor beta chains originate from one sample sequenced in a study of blood T cell repertoires in COVID-19. Sequencing was performed with immunoSEQ multiplex PCR; in TCRdb, only in-frame clones are kept and a portion is missing. The data contain more than 50,000 clones, 60% to 85% of them seen just once; the ten biggest clones take up about 50%. Sequenced material: peripheral blood. These receptors were taken from an elderly woman with acute or convalescent COVID-19.

The gene calls are TRBV7-2 and TRBJ2-7, with 8 bases identical to TRBD2. Germline V gives CDR1 SGHTA, CDR2 FQGNSA. The CDR3 length is 15 residues. V gave up 1 base and J gave up 3 bases; unmatched junction bases: 5. In DNA, the CDR3 is TGTGCCAGCAGCTTAGAGGGTAGCGGGATCTACGAGCAGTACTTC. It yields the protein CASSLEGSGIYEQYF.

The V call is TRBV6-5, the J call TRBJ1-2, with 7 bases fitting TRBD1. The CDR3 is made up of 16 amino acids. Germline-derived CDR1 and CDR2 are MNHEY and SVGAGI. V trimming: 2 bases; J trimming: 4 bases; junction bases outside the gene matches: 10. The CDR3 region has the DNA TGTGCCAGCAGTTACAGGCCCAACAGGGGCAGCTATGGCTACACCTTC. Protein sequence: CASSYRPNRGSYGYTF.

This clone was observed a single time. V and J are TRBV5-5 and TRBJ1-5; D possibly corresponds to TRBD1 (5 bases). The ends were cut back, 1 base at V and 7 bases at J, with 12 bases in the middle. The CDR3 is 14 amino acids. The germline gives CDR1 SGHKS, CDR2 YYEKEE (reference sequence). The DNA of the CDR3 is TGTGCCAGCAGCTTGAACGCGGGGGGACAGCCCCAGCATTTT. Amino acids: CASSLNAGGQPQHF.

This chain connects TRBV2 to TRBJ1-4; 7 bases line up with TRBD1. CDR3 length equals 15 residues. V gave up 6 bases and J gave up 0 bases; unmatched junction bases: 4. The germline CDR1 and CDR2 sequences are SNHLY and FYNNEI. CDR3 DNA: TGTGCCAGCAGGGGACAGCTCACAACTAATGAAAAACTGTTTTTT. Protein sequence: CASRGQLTTNEKLFF.

The J gene is TRBJ2-1, the V gene TRBV15, with D hard to call. The CDR3 consists of 17 residues. Germline V gene sequence: CDR1 LNHNV, CDR2 YYDKDF (reference sequence). Trimming took 0 bases from V and 4 from J, leaving 16 bases between them. CDR3 residues: CATSRDPPNRPYNEQFF. CDR3 nucleotides: TGTGCCACCAGCAGAGATCCCCCCAACAGACCGTACAATGAGCAGTTCTTC. The full variable domain, rest sourced from reference TRBV15 and TRBJ2-1, is DAMVIQNPRYQVTQFGKPVTLSCSQTLNHNVMYWYQQKSSQAPKLLFHYYDKDFNNEADTPDNFQSRRPNTSFCFLDIRSPGLGDTAMYLCATSRDPPNRPYNEQFFGPGTRLTVL.

The V call is TRBV2, the J call TRBJ2-7, with 13 bases matching TRBD2. Germline assignment: CDR1 SNHLY and CDR2 FYNNEI. CDR3 length: 14 residues. V dropped 7 bases and J dropped 7; count of bases not matched to a gene: 7. The CDR3: CASNGLAGDGEQYF. DNA of the CDR3: TGTGCCAGCAACGGACTAGCGGGAGATGGGGAGCAGTACTTC.

The rearrangement joins TRBV24-1 to TRBJ2-2, with TRBD2 as a possible D gene (6 bases). V gave up 1 base and J gave up 5 bases, with 19 bases separating them. The CDR3 consists of 18 residues. The germline V gene has CDR1 KGHDR and CDR2 SFDVKD. The CDR3 spells CATSDFPTTGGTTGELFF. The CDR3 nucleotides are TGTGCCACCAGTGATTTCCCTACAACGGGCGGGACTACCGGGGAGCTGTTTTTT.

The chain links TRBV9 to TRBJ2-3; 9 positions match TRBD1. This CDR3 contains 18 residues. J gave up 3 bases and V 0 bases, and 11 bases lay outside the gene matches. The germline V gene encodes CDR1 SGDLS and CDR2 YYNGEE. The DNA for the CDR3 is TGTGCCAGCAGCGTAGCTTTGGGACAGGGAAGTTTTACAGATACGCAGTATTTT. Its translation is CASSVALGQGSFTDTQYF.

This clone was seen just once. The V gene is TRBV21-1, the J gene TRBJ2-7; the DNA was not used to check the table's D call, TRBD2. TRBV21-1 is a known pseudogene. The CDR3 runs 15 residues. The chain's CDR3 is CASSNTSGEDYEQYF. CDR3 DNA: TGTGCCAGCAGCAATACTAGCGGGGAGGACTACGAGCAGTACTTC.

This sequence joins TRBV10-1 and TRBJ2-1; 10 nucleotides align to TRBD2. Germline assignment: CDR1 WNHNN and CDR2 SYGVQD (reference sequence). The CDR3 length is 17 residues. After removal of 6 bases from V and 7 bases from J, the junction contained 15 bases not matched to a gene. CDR3 loop: CASRGVSGRAAGNEQFF. Written as DNA, the CDR3 is TGCGCCAGCAGGGGGGTGAGCGGGAGGGCCGCGGGGAATGAGCAGTTCTTC.

The V and J genes are TRBV30 and TRBJ1-1; 7 positions match TRBD1. With V trimmed by 2 bases and J by 3 bases, 3 bases remained unmatched. CDR3 length: 13 residues. Germline CDR1 and CDR2: GTSNPN and SVGIG (reference sequence). The CDR3 loop reads CAWSKTGDTEAFF. CDR3 bases: TGTGCCTGGAGTAAAACAGGGGACACTGAAGCTTTCTTT.

This clone showed up just a few times. Here the CDR3 DNA reads TGTGCCAGTAGTACCGGACTAGCGGCAATAAACAATGAGCAGTTCTTC. This translates into CASSTGLAAINNEQFF. The chain combines TRBV19 with TRBJ2-1; 10 bases align to TRBD2. After removal of 4 bases from V and 5 bases from J, the junction contained 8 bases not matched to a gene. CDR1 LNHDA and CDR2 SQIVND come from the germline V gene (reference sequence). CDR3 length: 16 amino acids. Based on the CDR3 plus reference TRBV19 and TRBJ2-1, the full variable domain is DGGITQSPKYLFRKEGQNVTLSCEQNLNHDAMYWYRQDPGQGLRLIYYSQIVNDFQKGDIAEGYSVSREKKESFPLTVTSAQKNPTAFYLCASSTGLAAINNEQFFGPGTRLTVL.

This clone was seen a single time. The genes are TRBV28 and TRBJ1-5, with TRBD1 identical over 8 bases. Trimming removed 1 base from V and 7 bases from J; junction bases left unmatched: 12. The CDR3 has 17 amino acids. Germline assignment: CDR1 MDHEN and CDR2 SYDVKM. The CDR3, as DNA: TGTGCCAGCAGTTTATTCGGCCGACAGGGGTGGGGACAGCCCCAGCATTTT. Translation gives CASSLFGRQGWGQPQHF.

The chain uses TRBV5-4 and TRBJ1-3; D remains unclear. The V end was cut by 4 bases, the J end by 2 bases, with 13 bases between. This CDR3 has 15 amino acids. Germline CDR1 SGHNT, CDR2 YYREEE (reference sequence). The CDR3 DNA is TGTGCCAGCAGCGCGAAAGAGAGCGCTGGAAACACCATATATTTT. Translating gives CASSAKESAGNTIYF.

In the case of this clone: Different DNA sequences within this sample yield the same CDR3. CDR3 DNA: TGTGCCAGCAGCTCGGGACAGGGGGAGAACACTGAAGCTTTCTTT. As protein: CASSSGQGENTEAFF. The chain has TRBV11-3 and TRBJ1-1, with TRBD1 matching 11 bases. Germline V CDR1 and CDR2: SGHNT, YENEEA. This CDR3 has 15 amino acids. After removal of 4 bases from V and 1 base from J, the junction contained 2 bases not matched to a gene.

The chain employs TRBV7-2 and TRBJ2-1; TRBD2 matches at 12 bases. Germline-derived CDR1 and CDR2 are SGHTA and FQGNSA. Unmatched junction bases numbered 1, after V lost 0 bases and J lost 4 bases. The CDR3 consists of 16 residues. In nucleotides, the CDR3 is TGTGCCAGCAGCTTAGCCCTAGCGGGAGGGTACAATGAGCAGTTCTTC. The encoded protein is CASSLALAGGYNEQFF.

V gene TRBV28 combines with J gene TRBJ1-1, with D unresolved. This CDR3 has 13 residues. Germline CDR1 and CDR2: MDHEN and SYDVKM. Trimming took off 4 bases at V and 6 bases at J, with 12 bases between the two ends. CDR3 sequence reads: CASSSSRWPEAFF. The CDR3, as DNA: TGTGCCAGCAGTTCCTCCCGTTGGCCTGAAGCTTTCTTT.

The CDR3: CASSNIKPGQGTEAFF. CDR3 sequence (DNA): TGTGCCAGCAGCAATATCAAACCGGGACAGGGGACTGAAGCTTTCTTT. The chain combines TRBV21-1 with TRBJ1-1; the D call in the table, TRBD1, was not verified against the DNA. TRBV21-1 has pseudogene status. CDR3 length: 16 amino acids.

The count of this clone is one. The CDR3 region has the DNA TGTGCCTGGAGGTTGACAGGCAATAATTCACCCCTCCACTTT. Its protein is CAWRLTGNNSPLHF. The chain uses TRBV30 and TRBJ1-6; possible D gene TRBD1, 6 bases. The CDR3 consists of 14 residues. V gave up 3 bases and J gave up 5 bases, with 11 bases separating them. Germline V lookup: CDR1 GTSNPN, CDR2 SVGIG (reference sequence).

The rearrangement links TRBV6-1 to TRBJ2-3, with D tentatively TRBD2 (7 bases). The V end was cut by 5 bases, the J end by 6 bases, with 18 bases between. Germline V gene data show CDR1 as MNHNS and CDR2 as SASEGT. The CDR3 covers 15 residues. For the CDR3, the DNA is TGTGCCAGCAGTCCCACCAGGGGAGGGAGGGATACGCAGTATTTT. As protein: CASSPTRGGRDTQYF.

A word on this clone: The germline gene is not matched at one end of the junction; a read error may be the cause. This chain joins TRBV11-2 and TRBJ1-5; possible D gene TRBD1, 5 bases. The CDR3 sequence is 14 residues long. Germline lookup yields CDR1 SGHAT and CDR2 FQNNGV. The CDR3 nucleotides are TGTGCCAGCAGCCGTGGACAAGGGAATCAGCCCCGGCATTTT. Translated, it gives CASSRGQGNQPRHF.

This clone was found once. The gene calls are TRBV7-6 and TRBJ2-7; D is undetermined. The V end was cut by 4 bases, the J end by 3 bases, with 10 bases between. The CDR3 runs to 13 residues. Germline CDR1 and CDR2: SGHVS and FNYEAQ. In nucleotides, the CDR3 is TGTGCCAGCAGCTCCGCTCCCGGCTACGAGCAGTACTTC. It translates to CASSSAPGYEQYF.

CDR3 DNA sequence: TGTGCCAGCACAGACACCAGACTAGCGGTCAACACAGATACGCAGTATTTT. Translation gives CASTDTRLAVNTDTQYF. This chain connects TRBV6-9 to TRBJ2-3; 9 bases are a match to TRBD2. The CDR3 runs to 17 residues. Germline loops: CDR1 MNHGY, CDR2 SVAAGI. The V segment lost 7 bases and the J segment 2 bases; nucleotides outside the gene matches: 13.

This clone appeared a few times. The V and J genes are TRBV2 and TRBJ2-1, with 9 bases fitting TRBD2. The CDR3 consists of 16 residues. With 7 bases clipped from V and 7 bases from J, the junction kept 14 bases outside the gene matches. The germline V gene has CDR1 SNHLY and CDR2 FYNNEI. DNA of the CDR3: TGTGCCAGCACCCAATACGGCGGGAGGGCTCGTAATGAGCAGTTCTTC. Translation: CASTQYGGRARNEQFF.

Only one count was recorded for this clone. V usage is TRBV27 and J usage is TRBJ2-7; 9 bases agree with TRBD2. With V trimmed by 5 bases and J by 5 bases, 7 bases remained unmatched. The CDR3 runs 14 residues. Germline V gene lookup returns CDR1 MNHEY and CDR2 SMNVEV (reference sequence). This chain's CDR3 is CASSPQRGANEQYF. The CDR3 DNA reads TGTGCCAGCAGTCCGCAGCGGGGGGCGAACGAGCAGTACTTC.

The chain recombines TRBV6-5 with TRBJ2-2; D is perhaps TRBD1 (6 bases). Trimming took off 4 bases at V and 4 bases at J, with 16 bases between the two ends. The CDR3 covers 16 residues. Germline assignment: CDR1 MNHEY and CDR2 SVGAGI. The CDR3 DNA reads as TGTGCCAGCAGTTTCCTTAACAGGGTTATCACCGGGGAGCTGTTTTTT. Translated: CASSFLNRVITGELFF.

The chain combines TRBV6-6 with TRBJ2-5; 7 nucleotides match TRBD2. With 5 bases clipped from V and 5 bases from J, the junction kept 8 bases outside the gene matches. Germline lookup yields CDR1 MNHNY and CDR2 SVGAGI (reference sequence). This CDR3 comprises 14 residues. CDR3 DNA: TGTGCCAGCAGTACGCGGGAGAGTGAGGAGACCCAGTACTTC. Protein: CASSTRESEETQYF.